A single sample is the source of the 8 T cell receptor beta chains below, sequenced in a study of graft-versus-host responses after intestinal transplantation. Graft material was processed, releasing intraepithelial and lamina propria lymphocytes. TCRdb's copy holds only in-frame clones and misses some; the assay was immunoSEQ multiplex PCR. The table records about 5,100 clones, approximately 72% of them present only once. The sequenced sample was ileum tissue, obtained roughly 260 days after intestinal transplant. The receptors stem from a human patient who received an intestinal transplant, so some T cells may come from the graft donor.

V and J are TRBV28 and TRBJ2-7; the D is unclear. The germline V gene encodes CDR1 MDHEN and CDR2 SYDVKM. V was trimmed by 6 bases and J by 2 bases, leaving 20 bases between them. This CDR3 is built from 16 residues. This CDR3 reads CASRPNRLTGPYEQYF. The CDR3, as DNA: TGTGCCAGCAGGCCAAACCGATTGACTGGCCCCTACGAGCAGTACTTC.

The chain is built from TRBV5-1 and TRBJ2-5; a weak D match, TRBD2 (5 bases). Germline values: CDR1 SGHRS, CDR2 YFSETQ. The CDR3 is 13 residues long. The germline V and J ends were trimmed by 4 bases and 5 bases, with 12 bases remaining between them. The CDR3 DNA follows: TGCGCCAGCAGCCCCGGGGTGTGGGAGACCCAGTACTTC. It is translated as CASSPGVWETQYF.

The CDR3 bases are TGTGCCAGTAAAAGCGGGAGGGCCTTCGATGAGCAGTTCTTC. Amino acid sequence: CASKSGRAFDEQFF. The J gene is TRBJ2-1, the V gene TRBV19; 10 bases map to TRBD2. With 7 bases clipped from V and 8 bases from J, the junction kept 8 bases outside the gene matches. This CDR3 has 14 amino acids. CDR1 and CDR2 from the germline V gene are LNHDA and SQIVND (reference sequence).

The CDR3 DNA follows: TGTGCCAGTAGCGGGACAGGCGATCAGCCCCAGCATTTT. Its protein is CASSGTGDQPQHF. The chain carries TRBV19 and TRBJ1-5; 8 nucleotides match TRBD1. Per the germline V gene, CDR1 is LNHDA and CDR2 is SQIVND (reference sequence). This CDR3 is 13 amino acids long. The ends lost 6 bases at V and 5 bases at J; junction bases unmatched: 3.

The chain recombines TRBV9 with TRBJ1-2, with D tentatively TRBD1 (5 bases). The V gene's germline CDR1 is SGDLS and CDR2 YYNGEE. The V end was cut by 0 bases, the J end by 3 bases, with 9 bases between. This CDR3 has 14 amino acids. CDR3 sequence (DNA): TGTGCCAGCAGCGTAGATCAGGGCCACTATGGCTACACCTTC. It codes for CASSVDQGHYGYTF. The full variable domain, with the rest looked up from reference TRBV9 and TRBJ1-2, is DSGVTQTPKHLITATGQRVTLRCSPRSGDLSVYWYQQSLDQGLQFLIQYYNGEERAKGNILERFSAQQFPDLHSELNLSSLELGDSALYFCASSVDQGHYGYTFGSGTRLTVV.

The chain carries TRBV6-1 and TRBJ2-7; 13 nucleotides line up with TRBD2. J lost 4 bases, V lost 1 base, and 1 base had no gene match. Germline V CDR1 and CDR2: MNHNS, SASEGT. The CDR3 loop spans 15 amino acids. The CDR3 loop is CASSEGTSGSYEQYF. For the CDR3, the DNA is TGTGCCAGCAGTGAAGGGACTAGCGGGAGTTACGAGCAGTACTTC.

This chain connects TRBV4-2 to TRBJ1-1, with D maybe TRBD1 (5 bases). V was trimmed by 1 base and J by 7 bases, leaving 19 bases between them. Germline V gene sequence: CDR1 LGHNA, CDR2 YNFKEQ. This CDR3 is 16 amino acids long. The CDR3 DNA reads TGTGCCAGCAGCCAAGGAATGACAGATAGGCTGATTGAAGCTTTCTTT. It codes for CASSQGMTDRLIEAFF.

This clone has only one observation. The V and J genes are TRBV5-4 and TRBJ2-3; TRBD2 matches 8 bases. The germline gives CDR1 SGHNT, CDR2 YYREEE (reference sequence). The CDR3 spans 16 residues. Trimming took 5 bases from V and 3 from J; bases not matched to a gene: 11. The CDR3 spells CASSAQGSGTTDTQYF. DNA for the CDR3: TGTGCCAGCAGTGCCCAGGGTAGCGGGACGACAGATACGCAGTATTTT.